These T cell receptor beta chains were read from a single sample in a study of early T cells in non-severe SARS-CoV-2 infection. TCRdb re-derived calls from the 5' RACE reads in MiXCR, one entry per CDR3 protein. Of around 110,000 distinct CDR3 sequences in the sample, 11% were seen once. The sequenced sample was whole blood. The receptors shown here come from an adult who was a healthcare worker with PCR-confirmed SARS-CoV-2 infection or an uninfected control (not recorded which). Both conserved end residues are part of each CDR3. The D gene is left open where the match is weak. Rows give clone size only sometimes, using once, few, many, or a class for an expanded clone.

>TRBV7-2|TRBJ1-6|.|.
TGTGCCAGCAGTACGGTTAATTCACCCCTCCACTTT
CASSTVNSPLHF
>TRBV5-1|TRBJ1-1|.|few
TGCGCCAGCAGCCTAAAGACTCTTGGCGGGAGGGCTTTCTTT
CASSLKTLGGRAFF
>TRBV9|TRBJ1-5|.|.
TGTGCCAGCCCAATGGAGGGGGATAGCAATCAGCCCCAGCATTTT
CASPMEGDSNQPQHF
>TRBV7-9|TRBJ2-5|.|few
TGTGCCAGCAGCGGAGGTGTCAGGGGAGCCGAGACCCAGTACTTC
CASSGGVRGAETQYF
>TRBV5-6|TRBJ1-4|.|few
TGTGCCAGCCGTGCCCAGTTAAATGAAAAACTGTTTTTT
CASRAQLNEKLFF
>TRBV4-1|TRBJ2-1|TRBD2|many
TGCGCCAGCAGCCAAGTGACTAGCGGCTACAATGAGCAGTTCTTC
CASSQVTSGYNEQFF
>TRBV12-3/TRBV12-4|TRBJ2-7|.|.
TGTGCCAGCAGTTCTTCTGGGGGCCACGAGCAGTACTTC
CASSSSGGHEQYF
>TRBV7-2|TRBJ1-1|.|many
TGTGCCAGCAGCTTAGGGCCAGGGAGGGGTACTGAAGCTTTCTTT
CASSLGPGRGTEAFF
>TRBV19|TRBJ2-7|.|.
TGTGCCAGTAGTACCCGCGGGACTCCACTCTACGAGCAGTACTTC
CASSTRGTPLYEQYF
>TRBV7-2|TRBJ1-1|.|few
TGTGCCAGCTCACCCTCCTACTATAGAGTTTTCTTT
CASSPSYYRVFF
>TRBV20-1|TRBJ2-1|.|many
TGCAGTGCTAGAGATCTTAGGAGGGAGTACAATGAGCAGTTCTTC
CSARDLRREYNEQFF
>TRBV14|TRBJ2-7|TRBD2|.
TGTGCCAGCAGCCAAGAAAAGTGGGTTAGCGGGATATCCGAGCAGTACTTC
CASSQEKWVSGISEQYF
>TRBV25-1|TRBJ2-4|.|many
TGTGCCAGCAGTGATGTACGGGGGATGGAGTACTTC
CASSDVRGMEYF
>TRBV12-3/TRBV12-4|TRBJ2-1|.|.
TGTGCCAGCAGTTTAGGGTATGAGCAGTTCTTC
CASSLGYEQFF
>TRBV11-2|TRBJ2-7|.|few
TGTGCCAGCGGCCGACTAATCCCCTACGAGCAGTACTTC
CASGRLIPYEQYF
>TRBV5-1|TRBJ2-2|.|many
TGCGCCAGCAGCTTGGTCAGATCAACTACCGGGGAGCTGTTTTTT
CASSLVRSTTGELFF
>TRBV6-1|TRBJ2-5|.|many
TGTGCCAGCAGTGAAGGGACTGGCCAAGAGACCCAGTACTTC
CASSEGTGQETQYF
>TRBV12-3/TRBV12-4|TRBJ1-1|.|few
TGTGCCAGCAGTTTACGAGGAACCACTGAAGCTTTCTTT
CASSLRGTTEAFF
>TRBV7-9|TRBJ1-1|.|.
TGTGCCAGCAGCTCAACAACCAGAGGCACTGAAGCTTTCTTT
CASSSTTRGTEAFF
>TRBV4-1|TRBJ1-2|.|.
TGCGCCAGCAGACTACGTGGGGCAGCGGACTATGGCTACACCTTC
CASRLRGAADYGYTF
>TRBV4-1|TRBJ2-1|TRBD2|many
TGCGCCAGCAGCCAAGTGCGGGAGTCCTACAATGAGCAGTTCTTC
CASSQVRESYNEQFF
>TRBV18|TRBJ1-1|.|many
TGTGCCAGCTCCCTTGAGGAGGACACTGAAGCTTTCTTT
CASSLEEDTEAFF
>TRBV6-6|TRBJ2-2|TRBD1|.
TGTGCCAGCAGTATCCGGGACAGGGCCCCCGGGGAGCTGTTTTTT
CASSIRDRAPGELFF
>TRBV28|TRBJ1-5|.|.
TGTGCCAGCACTCGGAAAACCCCCAATCAGCCCCAGCATTTT
CASTRKTPNQPQHF
>TRBV4-3|TRBJ2-1|.|few
TGCGCCAGCAGCCAACTAGACCTGCCCAACTACAATGAGCAGTTCTTC
CASSQLDLPNYNEQFF
>TRBV6-2/TRBV6-3|TRBJ2-7|TRBD1|many
TGTGCCAGCAGTGGACAGGGGGCGCGGCGCGAGCAGTACTTC
CASSGQGARREQYF